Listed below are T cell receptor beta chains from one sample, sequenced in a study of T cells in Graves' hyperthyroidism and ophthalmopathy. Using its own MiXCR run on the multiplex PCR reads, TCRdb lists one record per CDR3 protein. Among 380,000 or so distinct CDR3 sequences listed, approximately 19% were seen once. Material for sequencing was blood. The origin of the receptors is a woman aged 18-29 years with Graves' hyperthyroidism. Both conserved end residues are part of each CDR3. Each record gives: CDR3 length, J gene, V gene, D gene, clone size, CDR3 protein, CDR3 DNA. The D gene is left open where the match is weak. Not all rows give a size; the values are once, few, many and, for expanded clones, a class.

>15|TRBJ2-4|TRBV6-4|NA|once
CASSQTRSPKNIQYF
TGTGCCAGCAGCCAGACAAGGAGTCCCAAAAACATTCAGTACTTC
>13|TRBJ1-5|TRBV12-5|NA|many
CASARGSNQPQHF
TGTGCTAGTGCCCGGGGGAGCAATCAGCCCCAGCATTTT
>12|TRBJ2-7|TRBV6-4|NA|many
CASTGDGYEQYF
TGTGCCAGCACTGGGGACGGCTACGAGCAGTACTTC
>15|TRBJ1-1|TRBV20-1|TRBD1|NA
CSARVPGTGNSEAFF
TGCAGTGCTAGAGTCCCCGGGACAGGGAATTCTGAAGCTTTCTTT
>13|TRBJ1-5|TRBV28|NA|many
CASSEGIDSPQHF
TGTGCCAGCAGTGAAGGGATTGATTCGCCCCAGCATTTT
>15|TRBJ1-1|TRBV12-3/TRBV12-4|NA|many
CASSSRRWRDTEAFF
TGTGCCAGCAGTTCCCGAAGATGGAGGGACACTGAAGCTTTCTTT
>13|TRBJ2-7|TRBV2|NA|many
CASKGRANYEQYF
TGTGCCAGCAAGGGCAGGGCCAACTACGAGCAGTACTTC
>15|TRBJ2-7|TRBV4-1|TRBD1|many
CASSPQQGAGYEQYF
TGCGCCAGCAGCCCCCAACAGGGGGCCGGCTACGAGCAGTACTTC
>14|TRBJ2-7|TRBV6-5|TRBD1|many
CASSYAGQGREQYF
TGTGCCAGCAGTTACGCAGGACAGGGCCGGGAGCAGTACTTC
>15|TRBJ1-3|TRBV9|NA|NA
CASSVDAGGRFPIYF
TGTGCCAGCAGCGTAGACGCGGGGGGGAGGTTCCCCATATATTTT
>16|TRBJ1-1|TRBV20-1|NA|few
CSARRWVGSTNTEAFF
TGCAGTGCTAGGCGCTGGGTCGGCTCGACGAACACTGAAGCTTTCTTT
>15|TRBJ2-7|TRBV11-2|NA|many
CASSLGAQGSYEQYF
TGTGCCAGCAGCTTAGGAGCACAGGGATCCTACGAGCAGTACTTC
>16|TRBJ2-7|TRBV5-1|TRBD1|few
CASSLAPAGGLYEQYF
TGCGCCAGCAGCTTGGCCCCGGCAGGGGGCTTGTACGAGCAGTACTTC
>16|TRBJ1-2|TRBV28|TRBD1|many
CASSLDLGTAIYGYTF
TGTGCCAGCAGTTTAGACCTCGGGACAGCCATCTATGGCTACACCTTC
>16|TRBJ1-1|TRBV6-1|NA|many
CASSVAFVVKNTEAFF
TGTGCCAGCAGTGTCGCGTTCGTAGTCAAGAACACTGAAGCTTTCTTT
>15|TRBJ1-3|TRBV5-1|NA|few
CASSLDGVTGNTIYF
TGCGCCAGCAGCTTGGACGGGGTAACAGGAAACACCATATATTTT
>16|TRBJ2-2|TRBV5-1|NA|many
CASSWARGPNTGELFF
TGCGCCAGCAGCTGGGCGAGGGGACCGAACACCGGGGAGCTGTTTTTT
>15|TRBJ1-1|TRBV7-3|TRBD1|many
CASSPSDRGEPEAFF
TGTGCCAGCAGCCCGTCTGACAGGGGGGAGCCTGAAGCTTTCTTT
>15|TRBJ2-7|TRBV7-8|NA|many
CASSLRRLSSYEQYF
TGTGCCAGCAGCTTACGGCGATTGAGCTCCTACGAGCAGTACTTC
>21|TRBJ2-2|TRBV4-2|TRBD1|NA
CASSLPGTGGAGGTNTGELFF
TGTGCCAGCAGCCTACCCGGGACAGGGGGCGCAGGGGGGACTAACACCGGGGAGCTGTTTTTT
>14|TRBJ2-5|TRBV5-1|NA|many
CASSFTRTEETQYF
TGCGCCAGCAGCTTCACCAGGACAGAAGAGACCCAGTACTTC
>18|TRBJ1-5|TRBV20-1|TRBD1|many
CSARSGTGGLLGNQPQHF
TGCAGTGCTAGGTCCGGGACAGGGGGCTTATTGGGCAATCAGCCCCAGCATTTT